This T cell receptor (beta chain) was sequenced in a study of PD-1 blockade in classical Hodgkin lymphoma. The protocol was immunoSEQ multiplex PCR, while the TCRdb copy is restricted to in-frame clones and leaves out a portion. This sample has tens of thousands of clones, with under 80% found just once. Regarding time point: cycle 4 day 1 (C4D1), after 5 to 7 weeks of nivolumab. There was relapse after autologous stem cell transplantation in every patient, and there was variation in brentuximab vedotin exposure. The source was peripheral blood mononuclear cells (PBMCs), collected before the fourth cycle of nivolumab. The receptor was isolated from a human donor with classical Hodgkin lymphoma.

CDR3 sequence (DNA): TGTGCCAGCAGCTATAGTCCCGGGACAGGGACTGGAAACACCATATATTTT. This gives the protein CASSYSPGTGTGNTIYF. The chain carries TRBV7-2 and TRBJ1-3; 9 nucleotides agree with TRBD1. CDR3 length equals 17 residues. The V and J ends lost 4 bases and 2 bases, in that order; junction bases with no gene match: 9. Germline CDR1 and CDR2: SGHTA and FQGNSA.